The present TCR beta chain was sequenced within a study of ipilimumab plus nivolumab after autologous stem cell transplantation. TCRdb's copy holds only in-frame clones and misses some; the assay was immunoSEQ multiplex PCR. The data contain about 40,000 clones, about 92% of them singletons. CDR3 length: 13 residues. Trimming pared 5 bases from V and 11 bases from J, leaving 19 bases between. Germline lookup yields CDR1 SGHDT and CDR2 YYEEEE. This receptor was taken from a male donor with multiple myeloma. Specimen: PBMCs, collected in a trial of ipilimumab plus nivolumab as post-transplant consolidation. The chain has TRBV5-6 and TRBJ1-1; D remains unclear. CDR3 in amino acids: CASSPQTRTEAFF. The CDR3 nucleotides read TGTGCCAGCAGTCCTCAAACCCGGACGGAGGCTTTCTTT.